This passage covers 29 T cell receptor beta chains from one sample sequenced in a study of vaccination effects on CD4 cells after COVID-19. These receptors have no known antigen. Having been cultured for around nine days, the cells underwent CD4+ T cell isolation. Participants were vaccinated with two doses of either the BNT162b2 or mRNA-1273 vaccine. TCRdb's copy holds only in-frame clones and misses some; the assay was immunoSEQ multiplex PCR. The sample lists approximately 37,000 clones, around two thirds occurring once. Sequenced here: CD4+ T cells from PBMCs cultured without peptide, sampled after COVID-19 vaccination. Source of these receptors: a human donor who received a COVID-19 vaccine.

The chain carries TRBV10-2 and TRBJ2-4; 7 positions match TRBD1. The CDR3 runs 16 residues. Germline trimming cut 2 bases from V and 1 base from J; bases unmatched to any gene: 5. The germline gives CDR1 WSHSY, CDR2 SAAADI. CDR3 in DNA: TGCGCCAGCAGTGAGGAAGGGGGCCGGGCCAAAAACATTCAGTACTTC. It encodes CASSEEGGRAKNIQYF.

The V gene is TRBV6-4, the J gene TRBJ1-2; possibly TRBD1 for D (5 bases). Germline V gene sequence: CDR1 MRHNA, CDR2 SNTAGT. With 4 bases removed from V and 4 bases from J, the gap between germline ends came to 7 bases. This CDR3 has 12 amino acids. For the CDR3, the DNA is TGTGCCAGCAGTGGGACATCCTATGGCTACACCTTC. It is translated as CASSGTSYGYTF.

The V and J genes are TRBV6-4 and TRBJ2-2; 10 bases map to TRBD1. CDR1 MRHNA and CDR2 SNTAGT come from the germline V gene. The ends lost 4 bases at V and 7 bases at J; junction bases unmatched: 3. The CDR3 runs 14 residues. The CDR3 is CASSGQGAGGELFF. CDR3 sequence (DNA): TGTGCCAGCAGTGGACAGGGGGCCGGCGGGGAGCTGTTTTTT.

The chain carries TRBV7-8 and TRBJ2-7; 12 positions agree with TRBD2. J gave up 7 bases and V 4 bases, and 14 bases lay outside the gene matches. The CDR3 consists of 17 residues. The germline V gene has CDR1 SGHVS and CDR2 FQNEAQ. The CDR3 bases are TGTGCCAGCAGCTACCCCGAGACTAGCGGGAGTGCCGGGGAGCAGTACTTC. Protein product: CASSYPETSGSAGEQYF.

Only one count was recorded for this clone. This chain connects TRBV4-1 to TRBJ2-3; 12 bases agree with TRBD2. The CDR3 runs to 16 residues. J was trimmed by 5 bases and V by 1 base; bases with no gene match: 4. Germline V gives CDR1 MGHRA, CDR2 YSYEKL. CDR3 nucleotide sequence: TGCGCCAGCAGCCAAGTTTTGACTAGCGGGGGAGATACGCAGTATTTT. Translating it yields CASSQVLTSGGDTQYF.

This chain links TRBV19 with TRBJ2-1; the D gene is possibly TRBD2 (5 bases). V gave up 3 bases and J gave up 0 bases, with 12 bases separating them. The CDR3 extends over 16 amino acids. Germline V gene lookup returns CDR1 LNHDA and CDR2 SQIVND (reference sequence). The CDR3 sequence is CASSITRAGSYNEQFF. The DNA of the CDR3 is TGTGCCAGTAGTATCACACGGGCGGGCTCCTACAATGAGCAGTTCTTC.

V usage is TRBV4-2 and J usage is TRBJ2-7; 7 nucleotides match TRBD1. V shed 0 bases and J 4 bases; nucleotides not matched to a gene: 12. Looked up from germline, CDR1 is LGHNA and CDR2 is YNFKEQ. The CDR3 is 17 residues long. The CDR3 protein is CASSQDRTGDLEYEQYF. The CDR3 DNA is TGTGCCAGCAGCCAAGATCGTACAGGGGATCTCGAGTACGAGCAGTACTTC.

In this sample, this clone turned up once. A read error may produce the germline difference seen at one junction end. The chain has TRBV6-1 and TRBJ2-4; TRBD2 aligns across 7 bases. The CDR3 loop spans 16 amino acids. From germline, CDR1 is MNHNS and CDR2 SASEGT. The chain's CDR3 is CASREATYKGRGIQYF. The CDR3 DNA reads as TGTGCCAGCAGGGAAGCTACGTATAAAGGGAGGGGAATTCAGTACTTC.

This clone turned up a few times. J is TRBJ2-1 and V is TRBV4-1, with TRBD1 identical over 7 bases. Germline CDR1 is MGHRA and CDR2 is YSYEKL. The CDR3 is made up of 16 amino acids. J was trimmed by 7 bases and V by 3 bases; bases with no gene match: 12. In nucleotides, the CDR3 is TGCGCCAGCAGCCAGACCGACAGGGTCGTTTTGAATGAGCAGTTCTTC. Encoded protein: CASSQTDRVVLNEQFF.

Only one count was recorded for this clone. The V gene is TRBV14, the J gene TRBJ1-5; TRBD1 might be the D (5 bases). The length of the CDR3 is 18 residues. V lost 2 bases and J lost 0, with 17 bases in between. CDR1 is SGHDN, CDR2 FVKESK, per germline. CDR3 sequence reads: CASSQKKGERPSNQPQHF. The CDR3 coding sequence is TGTGCCAGCAGCCAAAAAAAAGGGGAGCGGCCTAGCAATCAGCCCCAGCATTTT.

V and J are TRBV10-2 and TRBJ1-1, with a possible D match to TRBD1 (6 bases). V dropped 7 bases and J dropped 5 bases, with 29 bases sitting between them. In germline, CDR1 is WSHSY, CDR2 SAAADI. There are 18 residues in the CDR3. The CDR3 protein is CASKRGVGQGGGSTEAFF. Written as DNA, the CDR3 is TGCGCCAGCAAGAGGGGGGTTGGCCAAGGAGGGGGATCTACTGAAGCTTTCTTT.

Only a few counts were recorded for this clone. The chain links TRBV5-1 to TRBJ2-1; the match to TRBD2 covers 7 bases. Germline V lookup: CDR1 SGHRS, CDR2 YFSETQ. V shed 0 bases, J shed 5 bases, and the junction held 8 bases outside the gene matches. This CDR3 has 16 amino acids. The CDR3 spells CASSLGGLTLNNEQFF. The CDR3 region has the DNA TGCGCCAGCAGCTTGGGGGGACTAACCTTGAACAATGAGCAGTTCTTC. The full variable domain, with the rest looked up from reference TRBV5-1 and TRBJ2-1, is KAGVTQTPRYLIKTRGQQVTLSCSPISGHRSVSWYQQTPGQGLQFLFEYFSETQRNKGNFPGRFSGRQFSNSRSEMNVSTLELGDSALYLCASSLGGLTLNNEQFFGPGTRLTVL.

This chain links TRBV21-1 with TRBJ2-1; TRBD2 is the table's D call, not checked against the DNA. TRBV21-1 is reported as a pseudogene. This CDR3 is 17 amino acids long. CDR3 bases: TGTGCCAGCAGCTCAATAGCGGGGGGCTTGGTGTACAATGAGCAGTTCTTC. Translated: CASSSIAGGLVYNEQFF.

The rearrangement joins TRBV4-1 to TRBJ1-6; D is ambiguous. Germline V gives CDR1 MGHRA, CDR2 YSYEKL. This CDR3 is 18 amino acids long. V lost 0 bases and J lost 5, with 17 bases in between. CDR3 sequence: CASSQEFGTTMDNSPLHF. CDR3 DNA: TGCGCCAGCAGCCAAGAGTTTGGAACGACGATGGATAATTCACCCCTCCACTTT.

The rearrangement links TRBV5-6 to TRBJ2-7; 9 bases map to TRBD2. The CDR3 contains 15 residues. V lost 4 bases to trimming and J lost 4 bases; unmatched junction nucleotides: 9. Germline CDR1 and CDR2: SGHDT and YYEEEE. The CDR3 sequence is CASSLLGLAGYEQYF. CDR3 sequence (DNA): TGTGCCAGCAGCCTCTTGGGACTAGCAGGGTACGAGCAGTACTTC.

The chain combines TRBV6-5 with TRBJ2-5; 7 bases agree with TRBD1. The CDR3 has 13 residues. Per germline, CDR1 MNHEY and CDR2 SVGAGI. Trimming took 7 bases from V and 5 from J; bases not matched to a gene: 7. As DNA, the CDR3 is TGTGCCAGCAACGACAGGGTATCGGAGACCCAGTACTTC. This codes for CASNDRVSETQYF.

The J gene is TRBJ2-5, the V gene TRBV7-9; D gene unclear. Trimming stripped 6 bases from V and 5 bases from J, with 25 bases between. CDR1 is SEHNR, CDR2 FQNEAQ, per germline (reference sequence). The CDR3 is 17 residues long. The CDR3, as DNA: TGTGCCAGCAGTCCTCGGATGACTTTGGGGTTGAGGGAGACCCAGTACTTC. Protein product: CASSPRMTLGLRETQYF.

The chain is built from TRBV20-1 and TRBJ1-6; D remains unclear. The V gene lost 3 bases and the J gene lost 6 bases, with 18 bases spanning the gap. The CDR3 covers 16 residues. Germline CDR1 is DFQATT and CDR2 is SNEGSKA (reference sequence). The CDR3 DNA is TGCAGTGCTAGTGACGGGGTTGGGAGTATTAATTCACCCCTCCACTTT. This translates into CSASDGVGSINSPLHF.

This clone has more than one count but fewer than ten. The rearrangement joins TRBV4-2 to TRBJ2-7; D unresolved. The germline V gene encodes CDR1 LGHNA and CDR2 YNFKEQ. Trimming removed 0 bases at V and 0 bases at J, with 9 bases between. The CDR3 runs 15 residues. CDR3 amino acids: CASSQDLDGSYEQYF. The CDR3 DNA is TGTGCCAGCAGCCAAGATCTAGACGGCTCCTACGAGCAGTACTTC.

J is TRBJ2-6 and V is TRBV6-2 or TRBV6-3; D is unclear. Germline V gene data show CDR1 as MNHEY and CDR2 as SVGEGT. CDR3 length: 15 amino acids. The ends were cut back, 4 bases at V and 0 bases at J, with 7 bases in the middle. This chain's CDR3 is CASSLHRSGANVLTF. Written as DNA, the CDR3 is TGTGCCAGCAGTTTACACCGCTCTGGGGCCAACGTCCTGACTTTC.

Only one count was recorded for this clone. The chain employs TRBV3-1 (or the pseudogene TRBV3-2) and TRBJ1-1; D not resolved. There are 14 residues in the CDR3. CDR1 is LGHDT, CDR2 YNNKEL, per germline (reference sequence). Trimming cost V 1 base and J 1 base, with 7 bases left between them. In nucleotides, the CDR3 is TGTGCCAGCAGCCAAGGGACTAGGAACACTGAAGCTTTCTTT. This sequence encodes CASSQGTRNTEAFF.

The chain combines TRBV5-1 with TRBJ1-4; D may be TRBD1 (5 bases). The CDR3 extends over 15 amino acids. CDR1 and CDR2 (germline): SGHRS, YFSETQ. Trimming left V 1 base short and J 6 bases short, with 13 bases between. The CDR3 loop is CASSLFPGADEKLFF. DNA for the CDR3: TGCGCCAGCAGCTTGTTTCCCGGGGCCGATGAAAAACTGTTTTTT. Full variable domain (outside the CDR3, taken from reference TRBV5-1 and TRBJ1-4): KAGVTQTPRYLIKTRGQQVTLSCSPISGHRSVSWYQQTPGQGLQFLFEYFSETQRNKGNFPGRFSGRQFSNSRSEMNVSTLELGDSALYLCASSLFPGADEKLFFGSGTQLSVL.

The rearrangement links TRBV7-9 to TRBJ2-2, with D unresolved. V was clipped by 0 bases and J by 1 base, with 9 bases between them. Looked up from germline, CDR1 is SEHNR and CDR2 is FQNEAQ (reference sequence). CDR3 length: 16 residues. CDR3 sequence: CASSLAGVLNTGELFF. CDR3 nucleotides: TGTGCCAGCAGCTTAGCGGGCGTCTTGAACACCGGGGAGCTGTTTTTT.

The CDR3 spells CASSGLWGRGGELFF. CDR3 DNA: TGTGCCAGCAGCGGCCTTTGGGGCCGAGGCGGGGAGCTGTTTTTT. This rearrangement joins TRBV7-9 to TRBJ2-2; D is perhaps TRBD1 (5 bases). V was pared by 5 bases and J by 7 bases, with 17 bases between. Germline CDR1 and CDR2: SEHNR and FQNEAQ (reference sequence). This CDR3 spans 15 amino acids.

V is TRBV7-6 and J is TRBJ1-4, with 7 bases that match TRBD1. The CDR3 is 17 amino acids. Per germline, CDR1 SGHVS and CDR2 FNYEAQ. The V and J ends lost 1 base and 4 bases, in that order; junction bases with no gene match: 9. CDR3 in amino acids: CASSLVGTASSNEKLFF. The DNA of the CDR3 is TGTGCCAGCAGCTTAGTTGGGACAGCCTCCAGTAATGAAAAACTGTTTTTT.

The chain couples TRBV6-6 to TRBJ1-2; D gene ambiguous. Germline CDR1 reads MNHNY; CDR2 reads SVGAGI (reference sequence). This CDR3 contains 15 residues. The V end was cut by 6 bases, the J end by 8 bases, with 22 bases between. CDR3 loop: CASSLTFMEGGGYTF. CDR3 nucleotide sequence: TGTGCCAGCAGCCTAACGTTTATGGAAGGCGGGGGCTACACCTTC.

The gene calls are TRBV7-8 and TRBJ2-5; D perhaps matches TRBD1 (5 bases). Germline CDR1 and CDR2: SGHVS and FQNEAQ. The CDR3 totals 13 residues. V lost 5 bases and J 2 bases, leaving 9 bases between the germline ends. The chain's CDR3 is CASSPDRQETQYF. DNA of the CDR3: TGTGCCAGCAGCCCTGACAGACAAGAGACCCAGTACTTC.

The chain carries TRBV18 and TRBJ1-1; possible D gene TRBD1, 5 bases. V dropped 2 bases and J dropped 0 bases, with 16 bases sitting between them. Germline CDR1 is KGHSH and CDR2 is LQKENI. The CDR3 length is 17 residues. The CDR3 DNA reads TGTGCCAGCTCACCATTCGAGGGTTTAGGGGTGAACACTGAAGCTTTCTTT. Protein sequence: CASSPFEGLGVNTEAFF.

The J gene is TRBJ2-1, the V gene TRBV18, with 15 bases that match TRBD2. CDR1 and CDR2 from the germline V gene are KGHSH and LQKENI. The CDR3 is made up of 15 amino acids. The V segment lost 0 bases and the J segment 9 bases; nucleotides outside the gene matches: 0. This chain's CDR3 is CASSPPGLAGGEQFF. CDR3 coding DNA: TGTGCCAGCTCACCACCGGGACTAGCGGGAGGTGAGCAGTTCTTC.